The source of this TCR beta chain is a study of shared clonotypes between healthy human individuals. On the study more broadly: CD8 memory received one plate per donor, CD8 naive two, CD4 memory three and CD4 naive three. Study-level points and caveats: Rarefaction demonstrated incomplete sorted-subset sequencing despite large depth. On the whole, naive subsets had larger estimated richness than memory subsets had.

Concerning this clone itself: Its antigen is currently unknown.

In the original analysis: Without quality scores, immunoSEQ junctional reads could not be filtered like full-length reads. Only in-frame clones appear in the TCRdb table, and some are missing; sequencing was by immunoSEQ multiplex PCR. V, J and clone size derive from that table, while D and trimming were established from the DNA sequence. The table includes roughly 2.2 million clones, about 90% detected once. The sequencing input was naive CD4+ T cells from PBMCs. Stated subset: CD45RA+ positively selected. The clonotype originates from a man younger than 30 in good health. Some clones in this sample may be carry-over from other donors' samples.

The CDR3 coding sequence is TGTGCCAGCAGCGTACAGGGACGGTACCAAGAGACCCAGTACTTC. The encoded protein is CASSVQGRYQETQYF. The chain links TRBV9 to TRBJ2-5; D could derive from TRBD1 or TRBD2 (5 bases each). The CDR3 runs 15 residues. Trimming stripped 1 base from V and 0 bases from J, with 10 bases between. Germline assignment: CDR1 SGDLS and CDR2 YYNGEE. Using reference TRBV9 and TRBJ2-5 for the parts outside the CDR3, the full variable domain is DSGVTQTPKHLITATGQRVTLRCSPRSGDLSVYWYQQSLDQGLQFLIQYYNGEERAKGNILERFSAQQFPDLHSELNLSSLELGDSALYFCASSVQGRYQETQYFGPGTRLLVL.